This T cell receptor (beta chain) is from a study of T cell responses to AZD1222 COVID-19 vaccine. Study results and caveats: Without day 14 samples, only post-peak T cell repertoires were studied. Vaccine-associated CD4 TCRs spanned spike, dominant at 160-218 and 743-854.

This CDR3 has 16 residues. CDR1 and CDR2 (germline): SEHNR, FQNEAQ (reference sequence). V lost 4 bases and J lost 11; bases outside the gene matches: 13. Notes on this clone: Its antigen is unidentified.

Sequencing used immunoSEQ multiplex PCR; TCRdb keeps in-frame clones, though not all of them. The table has 90,000 to 150,000 clones, roughly 90% seen once; the top ten hold about 4.5%. The chain joins TRBV7-9 to TRBJ1-6; 8 nucleotides line up with TRBD1. This TCR was recovered from an adult in good health. The source material was peripheral blood, sampled on day 0 of AZD1222 vaccination. CDR3 sequence reads: CASSSQAGTGSPPLHF. CDR3 nucleotide sequence: TGTGCCAGCAGCTCCCAGGCCGGGACAGGTTCCCCACCCCTCCACTTT.